This T cell receptor beta chain originates from a study of blood T cell repertoires in COVID-19. About the study: The samples span acute and convalescent COVID-19 from the United States, Italy and Spain. In each case, the material was cDNA or gDNA derived from T cells, B-cell-depleted T cells, or PBMCs.

Details on this clone: At one of its ends the junction is not consistent with the germline gene, which may arise from a read error.

CDR3 size: 11 residues. Germline V gene lookup returns CDR1 MNHEY and CDR2 SVGAGI. The method was immunoSEQ multiplex PCR; TCRdb's version includes in-frame clones alone and lacks a portion of them. The sample lists approximately 200,000 clones; 70% to 90% were seen once. The sample taken for sequencing was peripheral blood. The genes are TRBV6-5 and TRBJ2-7; D call uncertain. The sequence came from a man in his 60s with acute or convalescent COVID-19. The CDR3 sequence: CASSHSYEQYF. As DNA, the CDR3 is TGTGCCAGCAGTCACTCCTACGAGCAGTACTTC.